This T cell receptor beta chain was identified during a study of cytomegalovirus exposure and HLA in healthy donors. The V gene lost 6 bases and the J gene lost 5 bases, with 17 bases spanning the gap. CDR3 length equals 14 residues. In germline, CDR1 is ENHRY, CDR2 SYGVKD. This clone was observed a few times. The antigen remains unidentified. Whole-study findings and limits: Later analysis identified a missense DCLRE1C variant that was linked to TCR beta V- and J-gene trimming.

PCR was performed using 60 Vbeta and 13 Jbeta primers. The assay was immunoSEQ multiplex PCR, and TCRdb's table has in-frame clones only and misses some. The sample lists some 200,000 clones, approximately 11% occurring once. The receptor comes from a man aged 50 or older in good health and CMV-seropositive. The V call is TRBV10-3, the J call TRBJ2-7, with a tentative D call TRBD1 (5 bases). Specimen: PBMCs. The CDR3 here is CAIRDTLFGDEQYF. For the CDR3, the DNA is TGTGCCATCAGGGACACCCTTTTCGGCGACGAGCAGTACTTC.